The clone carrying this T cell receptor (beta chain) was found a few times. Its antigen is unknown. This specimen belongs to a study of beta chain features in type 1 diabetes. The overall study: Examination covered around 110 million sorted cells spanning all samples. The study, taken as a whole, reports: Relative to healthy donors, patients appeared to have naive, central memory and Treg TCRB repertoires that were more similar.

The CDR3 spans 15 residues. Trimming removed 1 base from V and 1 base from J, with 11 bases in between. Germline CDR1 is SGHTA and CDR2 is FQGNSA. Of the isolated RNA, all was reverse transcribed, and so the sequenced material was expressed TCRB transcripts. Using immunoSEQ multiplex PCR, the repertoire was profiled, and TCRdb retains in-frame clones only, with some absent. This table has approximately 250,000 clones, over 8.5% appearing once. CD45RO/CCR7/CD25/CD127/CD95/CD27 staining was used to isolate CD4+ naive, central memory, regulatory and stem cell-like memory cells by sorting. This sequence joins TRBV7-2 and TRBJ2-7; no definite D call. The sample comprised naive CD4+ T cells from blood. This clonotype originated in a woman aged 18-30 years in good health. The CDR3, as DNA: TGTGCCAGCAGCTTAGAGCCCCATTTTTCCTACGAGCAGTACTTC. Amino acids: CASSLEPHFSYEQYF.